The 26 T cell receptor beta chains reported below all come from one sample, sequenced in a study of beta chain features in type 1 diabetes. Sequenced material consisted of expressed TCRB transcripts (all of the isolated RNA was reverse transcribed). TCRdb keeps only in-frame clones here, not all; method: immunoSEQ multiplex PCR. The data show about 400,000 clones, 10% to 15% seen once. The sequenced sample consisted of naive CD4+ T cells from blood. The receptors originated from a man between 18 and 35 years old in good health.

The chain links TRBV4-2 to TRBJ1-1; D unresolved. The germline V gene has CDR1 LGHNA and CDR2 YNFKEQ. This CDR3 is 11 amino acids long. With 3 bases removed from V and 5 bases from J, the gap between germline ends came to 4 bases. DNA of the CDR3: TGTGCCAGCAGCCATAATACTGAAGCTTTCTTT. This gives the protein CASSHNTEAFF.

Here the CDR3 reads CASSTQGPQHF. The CDR3 DNA follows: TGTGCCAGCAGCACACAGGGTCCTCAGCATTTT. The genes are TRBV7-9 and TRBJ1-5, with TRBD1 as a possible D gene (6 bases). In germline, CDR1 is SEHNR, CDR2 FQNEAQ (reference sequence). The CDR3 runs 11 residues. V shed 5 bases and J shed 13 bases, with 12 bases lying between them. Full variable domain (rest looked up from reference TRBV7-9 and TRBJ1-5): DTGVSQNPRHKITKRGQNVTFRCDPISEHNRLYWYRQTLGQGPEFLTYFQNEAQLEKSRLLSDRFSAERPKGSFSTLEIQRTEQGDSAMYLCASSTQGPQHFGDGTRLSIL.

The rearrangement links TRBV28 to TRBJ2-3, with TRBD2 as a possible D gene (5 bases). Per the germline V gene, CDR1 is MDHEN and CDR2 is SYDVKM. The CDR3 runs 15 residues. V was trimmed by 6 bases and J by 1 base, leaving 14 bases between them. CDR3 nucleotides: TGTGCCAGCAGCTTTCAGCGGACTGGCACAGATACGCAGTATTTT. Translated: CASSFQRTGTDTQYF.

The chain uses TRBV30 and TRBJ1-1, with 7 nucleotides matching TRBD1. The CDR3 sequence is 13 residues long. Germline CDR1 is GTSNPN and CDR2 is SVGIG (reference sequence). CDR3 DNA: TGTGTCTACGACAGGGCTATGAACACTGAAGCTTTCTTT. Residues: CVYDRAMNTEAFF.

The genes are TRBV28 and TRBJ1-3; perhaps TRBD1 as D (5 bases). Trimming took off 5 bases at V and 2 bases at J, with 16 bases between the two ends. Germline V gene sequence: CDR1 MDHEN, CDR2 SYDVKM. This CDR3 is built from 16 residues. In nucleotides, the CDR3 is TGTGCCAGCAGTCCACCCCGGCAGGGAACTGGAAACACCATATATTTT. Protein: CASSPPRQGTGNTIYF.

The chain combines TRBV5-4 with TRBJ2-3; 9 nucleotides align to TRBD1. V lost 1 base, J lost 6 bases, and 6 bases stayed unmatched. This CDR3 comprises 15 residues. The germline CDR1 and CDR2 sequences are SGHNT and YYREEE (reference sequence). The CDR3 protein is CASSLMGTGPDTQYF. CDR3 in DNA: TGTGCCAGCAGCTTGATGGGGACAGGGCCCGATACGCAGTATTTT.

The chain employs TRBV7-2 and TRBJ2-5; D is uncertain. The CDR3 is made up of 12 amino acids. Per the germline V gene, CDR1 is SGHTA and CDR2 is FQGNSA. The ends were cut back, 0 bases at V and 7 bases at J, with 6 bases in the middle. Here the CDR3 DNA reads TGTGCCAGCAGCTTAGCCGAAGCGACCCAGTACTTC. This sequence encodes CASSLAEATQYF.

This clone showed up many times. The chain employs TRBV30 and TRBJ1-1, with a tentative D call TRBD1 (5 bases). CDR1 GTSNPN and CDR2 SVGIG come from the germline V gene (reference sequence). The CDR3 covers 16 residues. Trimming removed 3 bases from V and 3 bases from J, with 20 bases in between. The CDR3 reads CAWREPYRRLDTEAFF. The CDR3, as DNA: TGTGCCTGGAGAGAACCGTACAGGAGACTTGACACTGAAGCTTTCTTT.

This clone came up a few times. The gene calls are TRBV6-5 and TRBJ2-7, with D perhaps TRBD2 (5 bases). The CDR3 covers 15 residues. The V and J ends lost 0 bases and 3 bases respectively, with 12 bases between them. The germline CDR1 and CDR2 sequences are MNHEY and SVGAGI. The CDR3 here is CASSYSSGRNYEQYF. The CDR3 nucleotides are TGTGCCAGCAGTTACTCGAGCGGACGGAACTACGAGCAGTACTTC.

This clone has a handful of counts. For the CDR3, the DNA is TGTGCCAGCAGCTTTCGGTCCCGGGACACAAGCACAGATACGCAGTATTTT. Residues: CASSFRSRDTSTDTQYF. The genes are TRBV7-2 and TRBJ2-3; TRBD1 is a possible D gene (6 bases). Germline V gene data show CDR1 as SGHTA and CDR2 as FQGNSA. V dropped 3 bases and J dropped 0 bases, with 16 bases sitting between them. The CDR3 totals 17 residues.

This clone was detected a few times. The chain couples TRBV9 to TRBJ2-3; D is perhaps TRBD2 (5 bases). The V and J ends lost 4 bases and 8 bases respectively, with 14 bases between them. Per germline, CDR1 SGDLS and CDR2 YYNGEE. This CDR3 comprises 13 residues. CDR3 region: CASSTRTDFTQYF. DNA of the CDR3: TGTGCCAGCAGCACCCGGACGGACTTTACGCAGTATTTT.

This clone turned up a few times. CDR3 nucleotides: TGTGCCCGCGCCGTTGGAGAGGAGACCCAGTACTTC. Translated, it gives CARAVGEETQYF. The V gene is TRBV30, the J gene TRBJ2-5, with D unclear. CDR3 size: 12 residues. V was shortened by 8 bases and J by 5 bases, with 15 bases between the two germline ends. Germline loops: CDR1 GTSNPN, CDR2 SVGIG (reference sequence). The variable domain in full, with the rest retrieved from reference TRBV30 and TRBJ2-5, is SQTIHQWPATLVQPVGSPLSLECTVEGTSNPNLYWYRQAAGRGLQLLFYSVGIGQISSEVPQNLSASRPQDRQFILSSKKLLLSDSGFYLCARAVGEETQYFGPGTRLLVL.

This clone was seen more than once but under ten times. This sequence joins TRBV18 and TRBJ2-7; TRBD2 matches at 11 bases. The V gene end was trimmed by 4 bases and the J gene end by 5 bases; junction bases not matched to a gene: 4. The CDR3 is made up of 14 amino acids. Germline V lookup: CDR1 KGHSH, CDR2 LQKENI. In DNA form, the CDR3 reads TGTGCCAGCTCACTGCTAGCGGGAGGTGACGAGCAGTACTTC. Residues: CASSLLAGGDEQYF.

This sequence joins TRBV9 and TRBJ2-7; 12 bases are shared with TRBD1. V shed 3 bases and J 7 bases; nucleotides not matched to a gene: 5. The CDR3 totals 14 residues. Germline-derived CDR1 and CDR2 are SGDLS and YYNGEE. CDR3 in amino acids: CASSGGQGAKEQYF. The CDR3 region has the DNA TGTGCCAGCAGCGGGGGACAGGGGGCAAAAGAGCAGTACTTC.

This clone was picked up a small number of times. This sequence joins TRBV11-2 and TRBJ2-3; weak D call: TRBD2 (5 bases). V was pared by 4 bases and J by 1 base, with 15 bases between. The germline CDR1 and CDR2 sequences are SGHAT and FQNNGV. The CDR3 is 16 amino acids. The CDR3 is CASSSSLTTRTDTQYF. Written as DNA, the CDR3 is TGTGCCAGCAGCTCTAGCTTGACTACACGCACAGATACGCAGTATTTT.

This clone has just a few counts. The V and J genes are TRBV6-1 and TRBJ1-2; D gene uncertain. Deletions cut 2 bases from V and 2 bases from J, with 12 bases between. Looked up from germline, CDR1 is MNHNS and CDR2 is SASEGT. This CDR3 spans 15 amino acids. The CDR3 region has the DNA TGTGCCAGCAGTGAAAAGGCAGCGTACAACTATGGCTACACCTTC. Translating gives CASSEKAAYNYGYTF.

This clone was detected only a few times. The chain uses TRBV28 and TRBJ2-5; 8 bases fit TRBD2. V shed 8 bases and J 8 bases; nucleotides not matched to a gene: 7. CDR1 is MDHEN and CDR2 is SYDVKM in the germline V gene. CDR3 length equals 12 residues. CDR3 amino acids: CASRTSPLTQYF. The CDR3 DNA follows: TGTGCCAGCCGGACTAGCCCGCTCACCCAGTACTTC.

This clone occurred a few times. V gene TRBV5-4 combines with J gene TRBJ2-1, with 9 bases identical to TRBD1. This CDR3 has 16 amino acids. Trimming removed 1 base from V and 5 bases from J; junction bases left unmatched: 7. Germline values: CDR1 SGHNT, CDR2 YYREEE (reference sequence). The CDR3 region is CASSLSSGQGNNEQFF. The DNA for the CDR3 is TGTGCCAGCAGCTTGTCCTCCGGACAGGGGAACAATGAGCAGTTCTTC.

This clone was counted only a few times. The chain uses TRBV4-2 and TRBJ2-1; TRBD1 matches 9 bases. Germline V lookup: CDR1 LGHNA, CDR2 YNFKEQ. The V gene end was trimmed by 0 bases and the J gene end by 10 bases; junction bases not matched to a gene: 7. The CDR3 has 15 amino acids. The CDR3 loop is CASSQEGDRGREQFF. In DNA, the CDR3 is TGTGCCAGCAGCCAAGAGGGAGACAGGGGGAGAGAGCAGTTCTTC.

The gene calls are TRBV28 and TRBJ2-1; D gene unclear. The CDR3 runs to 13 residues. The germline V gene encodes CDR1 MDHEN and CDR2 SYDVKM. V dropped 2 bases and J dropped 6 bases, with 8 bases sitting between them. This CDR3 reads CASSLIQINEQFF. As DNA, the CDR3 is TGTGCCAGCAGTTTAATCCAGATCAATGAGCAGTTCTTC.

This chain links TRBV5-1 with TRBJ2-7; 7 positions match TRBD1. V lost 3 bases and J lost 0; bases outside the gene matches: 3. The CDR3 covers 14 residues. Germline V gene sequence: CDR1 SGHRS, CDR2 YFSETQ. CDR3 residues: CASSWTGISYEQYF. In DNA, the CDR3 is TGCGCCAGCAGCTGGACAGGAATCTCCTACGAGCAGTACTTC.

J is TRBJ2-3 and V is TRBV4-3; D remains ambiguous. Trimming pared 3 bases from V and 3 bases from J, leaving 7 bases between. The V gene's germline CDR1 is LGHNA and CDR2 YSLEER. The CDR3 consists of 13 residues. The DNA of the CDR3 is TGCGCCAGCAGCCACGACTGGACAGATACGCAGTATTTT. It encodes CASSHDWTDTQYF.

V usage is TRBV29-1 and J usage is TRBJ1-2, with 7 nucleotides matching TRBD1. CDR3 length equals 16 residues. Germline loops: CDR1 SQVTM, CDR2 ANQGSEA. J gave up 0 bases and V 7 bases, and 14 bases lay outside the gene matches. The CDR3 loop is CSAEGTAKTSNYGYTF. CDR3 DNA sequence: TGCAGCGCCGAAGGGACAGCAAAAACATCTAACTATGGCTACACCTTC.

V is TRBV28 and J is TRBJ2-7; TRBD1 aligns across 12 bases. The CDR3 is 14 amino acids. In germline, CDR1 is MDHEN, CDR2 SYDVKM. With V trimmed by 6 bases and J by 10 bases, 10 bases remained unmatched. The CDR3 nucleotides are TGTGCCAGCAGCAAGGGACAGGGGGCCCTACCCCAGTACTTC. Translated, it gives CASSKGQGALPQYF. The whole variable domain, filled in from reference TRBV28 and TRBJ2-7, reads DVKVTQSSRYLVKRTGEKVFLECVQDMDHENMFWYRQDPGLGLRLIYFSYDVKMKEKGDIPEGYSVSREKKERFSLILESASTNQTSMYLCASSKGQGALPQYFGPGTRLTVT.

The rearrangement links TRBV29-1 to TRBJ2-6; TRBD1 aligns across 10 bases. V was pared by 1 base and J by 0 bases, with 9 bases of the junction left unmatched. Germline CDR1 SQVTM, CDR2 ANQGSEA. The CDR3 sequence is 19 residues long. The CDR3 DNA reads TGCAGCGTTGAAGTTCTCCGGGACAGGGGACTCTCTGGGGCCAACGTCCTGACTTTC. Translation: CSVEVLRDRGLSGANVLTF.

This clone was found a few times. This chain links TRBV28 with TRBJ1-2; D is perhaps TRBD1 (5 bases). V gave up 6 bases and J gave up 3 bases, with 14 bases separating them. Germline V lookup: CDR1 MDHEN, CDR2 SYDVKM. The CDR3 is 14 amino acids. The CDR3 spells CASRRGGGDYGYTF. CDR3 DNA sequence: TGTGCCAGCAGGAGGGGCGGGGGAGACTATGGCTACACCTTC.